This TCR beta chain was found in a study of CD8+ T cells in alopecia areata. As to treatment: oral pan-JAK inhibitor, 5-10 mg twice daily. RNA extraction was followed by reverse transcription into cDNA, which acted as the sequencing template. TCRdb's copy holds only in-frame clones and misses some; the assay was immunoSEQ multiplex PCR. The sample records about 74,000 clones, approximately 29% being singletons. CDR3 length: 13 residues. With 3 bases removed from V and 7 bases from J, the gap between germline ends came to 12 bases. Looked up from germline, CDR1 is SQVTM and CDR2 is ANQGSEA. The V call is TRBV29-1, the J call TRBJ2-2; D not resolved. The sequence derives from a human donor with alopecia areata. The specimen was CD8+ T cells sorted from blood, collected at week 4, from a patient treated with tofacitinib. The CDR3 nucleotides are TGCAGCGTTGATCACGCCGATAGCGGGGAGCTGTTTTTT. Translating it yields CSVDHADSGELFF.